The present TCR beta chain was sequenced within a study of T cells after yellow fever vaccination. Study-level findings and limits: The appearance of a small share of clonotypes in both CD4 and CD8 compartments was observed. High-abundance clonotypes from the bulk population could contaminate FACS-sorted repertoires.

TCRdb reprocessed the 5' RACE reads via MiXCR and lists one record per CDR3 protein. The sample consists of about 58,000 distinct CDR3 sequences, approximately 7% of them appearing once. The CDR3 runs 12 residues. Germline V lookup: CDR1 DFQATT, CDR2 SNEGSKA (reference sequence). J lost 9 bases, V lost 0 bases, and 4 bases had no gene match. This clonotype was counted many times. What it recognizes is unknown. Source: CD8+ T cells sorted from PBMCs, taken on the day of the first yellow fever vaccination. The source is a man between 18 and 35 years old who received the YFV17D yellow fever vaccine. The V and J genes are TRBV20-1 and TRBJ1-1, with 7 bases lining up with TRBD1. The CDR3 nucleotides are TGCAGTGCTAGAGATCAGGGGGTCAAAGCTTTCTTT. Translated, it gives CSARDQGVKAFF.